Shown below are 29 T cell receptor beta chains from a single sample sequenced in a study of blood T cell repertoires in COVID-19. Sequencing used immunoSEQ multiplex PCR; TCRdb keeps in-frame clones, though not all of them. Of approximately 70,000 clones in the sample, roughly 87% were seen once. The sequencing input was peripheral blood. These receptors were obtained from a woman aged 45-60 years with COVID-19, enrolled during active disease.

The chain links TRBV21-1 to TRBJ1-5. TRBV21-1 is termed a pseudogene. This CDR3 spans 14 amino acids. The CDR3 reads CAIDGGRSNQPQHF. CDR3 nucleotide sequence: TGTGCCATCGACGGGGGGCGTTCCAATCAGCCCCAGCATTTT.

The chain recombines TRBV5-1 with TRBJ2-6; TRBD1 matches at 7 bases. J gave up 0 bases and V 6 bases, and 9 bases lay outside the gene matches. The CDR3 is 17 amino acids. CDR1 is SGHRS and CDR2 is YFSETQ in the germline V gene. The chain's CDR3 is CASTPTGSSSGANVLTF. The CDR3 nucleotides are TGCGCCAGCACCCCGACAGGGAGTTCCTCTGGGGCCAACGTCCTGACTTTC.

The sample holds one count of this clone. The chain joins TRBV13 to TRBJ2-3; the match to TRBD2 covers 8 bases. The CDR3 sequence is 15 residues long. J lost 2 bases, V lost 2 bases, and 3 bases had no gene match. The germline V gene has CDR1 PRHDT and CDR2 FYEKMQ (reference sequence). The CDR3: CASSLKRGPTDTQYF. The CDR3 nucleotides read TGTGCCAGCAGCTTAAAGCGGGGGCCCACAGATACGCAGTATTTT.

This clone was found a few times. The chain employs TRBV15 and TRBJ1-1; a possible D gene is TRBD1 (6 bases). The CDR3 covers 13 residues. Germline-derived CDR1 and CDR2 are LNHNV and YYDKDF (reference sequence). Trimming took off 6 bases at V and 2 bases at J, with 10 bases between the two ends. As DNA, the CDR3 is TGTGCCACCAGAGTAGGGGGAAACACTGAAGCTTTCTTT. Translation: CATRVGGNTEAFF.

The CDR3 spells CASSFTSGATDTQYF. For the CDR3, the DNA is TGTGCCAGCAGCTTTACTAGCGGGGCCACAGATACGCAGTATTTT. The chain links TRBV7-9 to TRBJ2-3, with TRBD2 matching 10 bases. The germline V gene has CDR1 SEHNR and CDR2 FQNEAQ (reference sequence). This CDR3 is 15 amino acids long. J lost 2 bases, V lost 3 bases, and 2 bases had no gene match.

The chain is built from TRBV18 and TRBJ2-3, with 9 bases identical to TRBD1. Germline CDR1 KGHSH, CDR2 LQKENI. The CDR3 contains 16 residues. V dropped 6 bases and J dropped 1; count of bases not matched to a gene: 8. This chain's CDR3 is CASSPLGTGRTDTQYF. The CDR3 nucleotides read TGTGCCAGCTCCCCTTTGGGGACAGGGCGCACAGATACGCAGTATTTT. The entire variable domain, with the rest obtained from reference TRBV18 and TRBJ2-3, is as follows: NAGVMQNPRHLVRRRGQEARLRCSPMKGHSHVYWYRQLPEEGLKFMVYLQKENIIDESGMPKERFSAEFPKEGPSILRIQQVVRGDSAAYFCASSPLGTGRTDTQYFGPGTRLTVL.

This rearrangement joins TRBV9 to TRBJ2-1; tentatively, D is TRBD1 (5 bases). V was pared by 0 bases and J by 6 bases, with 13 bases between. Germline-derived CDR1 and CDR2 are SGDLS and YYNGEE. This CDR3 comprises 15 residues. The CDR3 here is CASSVEGASSNEQFF. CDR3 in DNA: TGTGCCAGCAGCGTAGAAGGGGCCTCTTCCAATGAGCAGTTCTTC.

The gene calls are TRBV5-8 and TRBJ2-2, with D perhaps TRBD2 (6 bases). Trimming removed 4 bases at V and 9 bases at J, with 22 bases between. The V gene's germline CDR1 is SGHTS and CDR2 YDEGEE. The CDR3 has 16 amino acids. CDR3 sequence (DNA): TGTGCCAGCAGCCTGGAGGTCACTAGCCCCACTCGGGAGCTGTTTTTT. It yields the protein CASSLEVTSPTRELFF.

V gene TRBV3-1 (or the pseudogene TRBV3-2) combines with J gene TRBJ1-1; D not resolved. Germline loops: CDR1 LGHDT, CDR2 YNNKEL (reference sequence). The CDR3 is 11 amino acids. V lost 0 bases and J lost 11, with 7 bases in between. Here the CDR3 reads CASSQEGGAFF. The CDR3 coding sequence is TGTGCCAGCAGCCAAGAAGGAGGGGCTTTCTTT.

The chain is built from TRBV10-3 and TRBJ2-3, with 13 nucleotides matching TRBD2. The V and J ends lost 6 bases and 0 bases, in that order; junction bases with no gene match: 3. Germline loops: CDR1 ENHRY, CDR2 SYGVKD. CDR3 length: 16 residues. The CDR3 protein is CAISGLAGASTDTQYF. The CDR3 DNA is TGTGCCATCAGCGGACTAGCGGGAGCGAGCACAGATACGCAGTATTTT.

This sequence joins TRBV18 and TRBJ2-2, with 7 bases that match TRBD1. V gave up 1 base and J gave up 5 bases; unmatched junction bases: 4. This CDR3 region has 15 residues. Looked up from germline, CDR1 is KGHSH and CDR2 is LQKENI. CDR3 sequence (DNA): TGTGCCAGCTCACCACAGGGGGCGCAAACCGGGGAGCTGTTTTTT. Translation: CASSPQGAQTGELFF.

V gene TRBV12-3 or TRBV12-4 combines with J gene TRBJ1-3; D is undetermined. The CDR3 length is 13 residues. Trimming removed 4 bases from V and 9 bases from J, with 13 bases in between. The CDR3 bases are TGTGCCAGCAGTTCGACTCGGGGAGCCACCATATATTTT. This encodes CASSSTRGATIYF.

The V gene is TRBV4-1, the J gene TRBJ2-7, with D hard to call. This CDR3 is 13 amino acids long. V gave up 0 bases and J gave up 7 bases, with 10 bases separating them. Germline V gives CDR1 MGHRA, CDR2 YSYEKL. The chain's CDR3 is CASSQDRGQEQYF. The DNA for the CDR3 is TGCGCCAGCAGCCAAGATCGAGGCCAGGAGCAGTACTTC.

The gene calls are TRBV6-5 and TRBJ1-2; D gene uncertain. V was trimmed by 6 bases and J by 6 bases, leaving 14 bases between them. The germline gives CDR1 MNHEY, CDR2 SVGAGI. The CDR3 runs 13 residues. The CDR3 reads CASRRTASDGYTF. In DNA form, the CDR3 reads TGTGCCAGCAGACGAACCGCTTCGGATGGCTACACCTTC.

CDR3 sequence (DNA): TGTGCCAGCTCACCACCGGTAGGCGGCCACTCCTACAATGAGCAGTTCTTC. Translating it yields CASSPPVGGHSYNEQFF. This rearrangement joins TRBV18 to TRBJ2-1, with D unclear. The V and J ends lost 0 bases and 0 bases respectively, with 12 bases between them. The CDR3 is 17 residues long. Germline CDR1 is KGHSH and CDR2 is LQKENI.

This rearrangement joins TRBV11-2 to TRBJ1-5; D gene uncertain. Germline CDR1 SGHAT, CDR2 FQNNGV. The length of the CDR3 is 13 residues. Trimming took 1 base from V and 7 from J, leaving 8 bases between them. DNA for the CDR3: TGTGCCAGCAGCTTAGGCGCCGGGCAGCCCCAGCATTTT. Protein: CASSLGAGQPQHF.

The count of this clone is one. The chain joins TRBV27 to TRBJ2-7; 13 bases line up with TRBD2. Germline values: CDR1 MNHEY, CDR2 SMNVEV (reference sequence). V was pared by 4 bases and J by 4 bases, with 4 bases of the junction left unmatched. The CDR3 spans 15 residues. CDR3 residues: CASSSLLAGGYEQYF. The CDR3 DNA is TGTGCCAGCAGTTCACTACTAGCGGGAGGGTACGAGCAGTACTTC.

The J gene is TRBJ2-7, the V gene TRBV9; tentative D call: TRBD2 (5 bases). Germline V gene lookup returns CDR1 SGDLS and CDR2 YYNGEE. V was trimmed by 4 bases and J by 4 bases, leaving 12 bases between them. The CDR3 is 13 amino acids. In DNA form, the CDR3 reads TGTGCCAGCAGCTCCAGGACTGGGTACGAGCAGTACTTC. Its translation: CASSSRTGYEQYF.

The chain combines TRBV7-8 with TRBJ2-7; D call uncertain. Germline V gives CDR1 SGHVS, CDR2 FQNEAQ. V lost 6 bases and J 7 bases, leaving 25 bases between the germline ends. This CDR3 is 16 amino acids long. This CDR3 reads CASSLKRLAVLGEQYF. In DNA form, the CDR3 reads TGTGCCAGCAGTTTAAAGAGGTTAGCTGTACTGGGTGAGCAGTACTTC.

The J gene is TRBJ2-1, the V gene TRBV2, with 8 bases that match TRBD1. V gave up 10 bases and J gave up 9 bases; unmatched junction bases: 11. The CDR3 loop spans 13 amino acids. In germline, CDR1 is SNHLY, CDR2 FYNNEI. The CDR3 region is CATQTQGAAEQFF. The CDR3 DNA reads TGTGCCACCCAGACCCAGGGGGCGGCTGAGCAGTTCTTC. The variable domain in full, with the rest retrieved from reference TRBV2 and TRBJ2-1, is EPEVTQTPSHQVTQMGQEVILRCVPISNHLYFYWYRQILGQKVEFLVSFYNNEISEKSEIFDDQFSVERPDGSNFTLKIRSTKLEDSAMYFCATQTQGAAEQFFGPGTRLTVL.

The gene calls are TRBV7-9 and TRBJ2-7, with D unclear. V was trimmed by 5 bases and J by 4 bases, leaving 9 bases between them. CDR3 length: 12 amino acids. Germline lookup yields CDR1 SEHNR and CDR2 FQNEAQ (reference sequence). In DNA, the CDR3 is TGTGCCAGCAGCCCGAATAGATACGAGCAGTACTTC. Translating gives CASSPNRYEQYF.

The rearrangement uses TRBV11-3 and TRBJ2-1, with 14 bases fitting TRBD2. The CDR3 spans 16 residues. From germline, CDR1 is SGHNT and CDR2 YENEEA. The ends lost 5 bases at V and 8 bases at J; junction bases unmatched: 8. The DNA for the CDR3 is TGTGCCAGCAGCATCCTAGGGACTAGCGGGAGAGATGAGCAGTTCTTC. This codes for CASSILGTSGRDEQFF.

The CDR3 sequence: CASSQVTSVGPPYF. In nucleotides, the CDR3 is TGTGCCAGCAGCCAAGTTACTAGCGTCGGTCCTCCGTACTTC. V and J are TRBV4-2 and TRBJ2-7; the match to TRBD2 covers 7 bases. Germline-derived CDR1 and CDR2 are LGHNA and YNFKEQ. Trimming took 1 base from V and 12 from J; bases not matched to a gene: 12. The CDR3 spans 14 residues.

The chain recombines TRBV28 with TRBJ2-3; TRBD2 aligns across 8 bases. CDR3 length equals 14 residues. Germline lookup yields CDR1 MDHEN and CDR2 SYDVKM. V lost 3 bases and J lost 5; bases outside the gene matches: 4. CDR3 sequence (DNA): TGTGCCAGCAGTTTGGGACTAGATATAGATACGCAGTATTTT. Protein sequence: CASSLGLDIDTQYF. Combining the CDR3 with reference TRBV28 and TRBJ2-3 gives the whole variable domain DVKVTQSSRYLVKRTGEKVFLECVQDMDHENMFWYRQDPGLGLRLIYFSYDVKMKEKGDIPEGYSVSREKKERFSLILESASTNQTSMYLCASSLGLDIDTQYFGPGTRLTVL.

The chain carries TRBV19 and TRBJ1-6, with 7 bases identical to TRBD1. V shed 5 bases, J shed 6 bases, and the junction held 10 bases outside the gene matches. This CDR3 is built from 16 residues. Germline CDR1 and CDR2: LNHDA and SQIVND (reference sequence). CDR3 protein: CASSPTRRGRNSPLHF. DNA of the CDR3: TGTGCCAGTAGTCCCACGCGGAGGGGGCGTAATTCACCCCTCCACTTT.

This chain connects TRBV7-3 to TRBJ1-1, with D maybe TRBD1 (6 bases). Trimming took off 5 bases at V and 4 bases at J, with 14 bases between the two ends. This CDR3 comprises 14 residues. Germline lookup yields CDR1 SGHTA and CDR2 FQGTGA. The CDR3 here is CASSNTGWGTEAFF. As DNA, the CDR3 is TGTGCCAGCAGCAACACAGGGTGGGGCACTGAAGCTTTCTTT. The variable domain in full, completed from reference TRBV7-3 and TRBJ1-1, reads GAGVSQTPSNKVTEKGKYVELRCDPISGHTALYWYRQSLGQGPEFLIYFQGTGAADDSGLPNDRFFAVRPEGSVSTLKIQRTERGDSAVYLCASSNTGWGTEAFFGQGTRLTVV.

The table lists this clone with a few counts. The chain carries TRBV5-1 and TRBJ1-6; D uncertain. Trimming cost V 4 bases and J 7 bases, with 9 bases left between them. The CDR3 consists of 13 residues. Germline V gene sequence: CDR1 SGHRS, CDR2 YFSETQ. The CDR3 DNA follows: TGCGCCAGCAGCATCCGTACAAATTCACCCCTCCACTTT. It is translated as CASSIRTNSPLHF. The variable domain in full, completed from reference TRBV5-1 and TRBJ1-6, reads KAGVTQTPRYLIKTRGQQVTLSCSPISGHRSVSWYQQTPGQGLQFLFEYFSETQRNKGNFPGRFSGRQFSNSRSEMNVSTLELGDSALYLCASSIRTNSPLHFGNGTRLTVT.

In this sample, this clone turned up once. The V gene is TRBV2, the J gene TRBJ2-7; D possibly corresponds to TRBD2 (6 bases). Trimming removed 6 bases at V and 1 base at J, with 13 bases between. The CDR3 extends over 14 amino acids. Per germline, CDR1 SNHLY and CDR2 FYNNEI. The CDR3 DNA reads TGTGCCAGCAGAGTCGTCCGGGGGTCCTACGAGCAGTACTTC. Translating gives CASRVVRGSYEQYF.

CDR3 DNA sequence: TGTGCCAGTAGTAGACTAGCGGGAGCCTACAATGAGCAGTTCTTC. Translation gives CASSRLAGAYNEQFF. The V call is TRBV19, the J call TRBJ2-1; 12 nucleotides align to TRBD2. From germline, CDR1 is LNHDA and CDR2 SQIVND (reference sequence). The J segment lost 2 bases and the V segment lost 4 bases, leaving 0 bases of the junction unmatched. The CDR3 length is 15 residues. The variable domain in full, completed from reference TRBV19 and TRBJ2-1, reads DGGITQSPKYLFRKEGQNVTLSCEQNLNHDAMYWYRQDPGQGLRLIYYSQIVNDFQKGDIAEGYSVSREKKESFPLTVTSAQKNPTAFYLCASSRLAGAYNEQFFGPGTRLTVL.